This TCR beta chain derives from a study of a mutant IDH1 vaccine in newly diagnosed glioma. Study at large: Patients had received radiotherapy, temozolomide, or both previously, most receiving both. Study observations and caveats: Vaccination elicited immune responses in around 92% of patients.

The CDR3 length is 16 residues. Germline-derived CDR1 and CDR2 are SEHNR and FQNEAQ (reference sequence). The V and J ends lost 5 bases and 0 bases, in that order; junction bases with no gene match: 7. Only in-frame clones appear in the TCRdb table, and some are missing; sequencing was by immunoSEQ multiplex PCR. The repertoire has about 98,000 clones, about 90% of them found once; the top ten carry around 0.6%. Time point indicated: baseline, week 1 (first vaccination visit). Treatment indicated: pre-vaccination baseline after standard-of-care therapy. A remark on this clone: Its specificity is unknown.

This sample comprised PBMCs, obtained from a glioma patient treated with radiotherapy, temozolomide or both. This clonotype was obtained from a woman in her forties or fifties with glioma. The chain combines TRBV7-9 with TRBJ2-5; 9 bases agree with TRBD1. CDR3 protein: CASSRGTGLYQETQYF. DNA for the CDR3: TGTGCCAGCAGCCGAGGGACAGGGCTGTACCAAGAGACCCAGTACTTC.